What follows is one TCR beta chain and its context. What it recognizes is unknown. The method was immunoSEQ multiplex PCR; TCRdb's version includes in-frame clones alone and lacks a portion of them. The top ten clones hold about 1.5% of a sample with about 180,000 clones, around 94% of them seen once. The source of the sample is a study of T cell responses to AZD1222 COVID-19 vaccine. This CDR3 has 17 amino acids. Per the germline V gene, CDR1 is SGHDT and CDR2 is YYEEEE. The junction had 13 bases not matched to a gene; V was cut back by 4 bases and J by 8 bases. Study conclusions and caveats: After the peak T cell response, and only then, were repertoires sampled. Epitopes outside B.1.351 and B.1.1.7 mutated regions reportedly drew nearly half of spike TCRs.

The sample in question was peripheral blood, obtained 28 days after the second AZD1222 dose. The chain carries TRBV5-6 and TRBJ1-4; TRBD1 matches at 11 bases. The receptor was isolated from an adult who received the AZD1222 COVID-19 vaccine. DNA of the CDR3: TGTGCCAGCAGCGAAGGGGACAGGGGGTCGGGTGGCGAAAAACTGTTTTTT. Protein product: CASSEGDRGSGGEKLFF.